The 31 T cell receptor beta chains given below trace back to one sample, sequenced in a study of OX40 agonist ivuxolimab in advanced cancers. Receptor amplification or capture employed the immunoSEQ multiplex PCR assay. The source is immuneACCESS, and TCRdb retained only in-frame sequences with V and J called. Part of the clones is not carried over; for the studies checked, unresolved V genes explain less than half of this, and the remainder is unexplained. The sample contains roughly 20,000 clones, around 81% of them found a single time. The ten largest clonotypes hold 3% to 4% of the sample. The source material was CD4+ or CD8+ T cells sorted from blood, sampled in a trial of the OX40 agonist ivuxolimab. The receptors here all came from an adult with an advanced solid tumor such as melanoma, head and neck, liver or kidney cancer.

The chain links TRBV18 to TRBJ2-1; 11 bases line up with TRBD2. With 6 bases clipped from V and 4 bases from J, the junction kept 5 bases outside the gene matches. The CDR3 has 15 residues. Germline loops: CDR1 KGHSH, CDR2 LQKENI. Written as DNA, the CDR3 is TGTGCCAGCTCGCCCACTAGCGGGAGTTACAATGAGCAGTTCTTC. This sequence encodes CASSPTSGSYNEQFF.

The chain links TRBV30 to TRBJ2-5; D is possibly TRBD2 (5 bases). CDR1 is GTSNPN and CDR2 is SVGIG in the germline V gene (reference sequence). V dropped 4 bases and J dropped 5 bases, with 14 bases sitting between them. This CDR3 is 13 amino acids long. CDR3 sequence: CAWTAIEGETQYF. Here the CDR3 DNA reads TGTGCCTGGACCGCTATCGAGGGTGAGACCCAGTACTTC.

The rearrangement uses TRBV18 and TRBJ2-1; D call uncertain. Germline V CDR1 and CDR2: KGHSH, LQKENI. This CDR3 comprises 14 residues. The V gene lost 0 bases and the J gene lost 7 bases, with 10 bases spanning the gap. The CDR3 DNA sequence: TGTGCCAGCTCACCACCGGAAGGACGGAATGAGCAGTTCTTC. Protein sequence: CASSPPEGRNEQFF.

The rearrangement uses TRBV7-2 and TRBJ2-1, with 10 bases lining up with TRBD2. Germline V lookup: CDR1 SGHTA, CDR2 FQGNSA. This CDR3 comprises 15 residues. J gave up 0 bases and V 7 bases, and 3 bases lay outside the gene matches. CDR3 nucleotides: TGTGCCAGCACCCGGACTAGCGGCTCCTACAATGAGCAGTTCTTC. Translating gives CASTRTSGSYNEQFF.

This clone showed up just once. V usage is TRBV15 and J usage is TRBJ2-1; 12 bases agree with TRBD2. The CDR3 sequence is 21 residues long. CDR1 and CDR2 from the germline V gene are LNHNV and YYDKDF (reference sequence). V was clipped by 0 bases and J by 5 bases; unmatched bases: 17. The CDR3 coding sequence is TGTGCCACCAGCAGAGATTACCCCCCTCGGACTAGGACTAGCGGGGACAATGAGCAGTTCTTC. Protein sequence: CATSRDYPPRTRTSGDNEQFF.

As regards this clone: Germline is not matched at one junction end, which may reflect a read error. This chain uses TRBV30 with TRBJ2-1; TRBD2 matches at 11 bases. In germline, CDR1 is GTSNPN, CDR2 SVGIG (reference sequence). The CDR3 contains 13 residues. CDR3 sequence reads: CAWTGLADNEQLF. The CDR3 DNA reads as TGTGCCTGGACGGGACTAGCGGACAATGAGCAGCTCTTC. Full variable domain (remainder filled in from reference TRBV30 and TRBJ2-1): SQTIHQWPATLVQPVGSPLSLECTVEGTSNPNLYWYRQAAGRGLQLLFYSVGIGQISSEVPQNLSASRPQDRQFILSSKKLLLSDSGFYLCAWTGLADNEQLFGPGTRLTVL.

V is TRBV6-1 and J is TRBJ2-7, with 8 bases aligning to TRBD1. This CDR3 spans 14 amino acids. V was clipped by 4 bases and J by 2 bases; unmatched bases: 4. Germline values: CDR1 MNHNS, CDR2 SASEGT. In DNA, the CDR3 is TGTGCCAGCAGTGTGAACAGGGGGACCTACGAGCAGTACTTC. This translates into CASSVNRGTYEQYF.

This chain links TRBV7-3 with TRBJ2-1; 15 bases map to TRBD2. The germline V gene encodes CDR1 SGHTA and CDR2 FQGTGA. J was trimmed by 9 bases and V by 3 bases; bases with no gene match: 6. This CDR3 comprises 16 residues. CDR3 bases: TGTGCCAGCAGCTTTGGACTAGCGGGAGGGCCGGGTGAGCAGTTCTTC. Translation gives CASSFGLAGGPGEQFF.

The chain has TRBV28 and TRBJ1-3, with D unclear. The CDR3 length is 15 residues. Germline V lookup: CDR1 MDHEN, CDR2 SYDVKM. V dropped 2 bases and J dropped 1 base, with 9 bases sitting between them. The CDR3 loop is CASSLLGRSGNTIYF. The CDR3 DNA is TGTGCCAGCAGTTTACTAGGACGTTCTGGAAACACCATATATTTT. The full variable domain, rest sourced from reference TRBV28 and TRBJ1-3, is DVKVTQSSRYLVKRTGEKVFLECVQDMDHENMFWYRQDPGLGLRLIYFSYDVKMKEKGDIPEGYSVSREKKERFSLILESASTNQTSMYLCASSLLGRSGNTIYFGEGSWLTVV.

The chain is built from TRBV28 and TRBJ1-1; D remains unclear. The V end was cut by 3 bases, the J end by 1 base, with 12 bases between. CDR3 length equals 15 residues. The V gene's germline CDR1 is MDHEN and CDR2 SYDVKM. The CDR3 protein is CASSLGGGRNTEAFF. DNA of the CDR3: TGTGCCAGCAGTTTGGGTGGTGGGCGGAACACTGAAGCTTTCTTT.

The chain employs TRBV6-5 and TRBJ2-1; 11 positions agree with TRBD2. After removal of 5 bases from V and 15 bases from J, the junction contained 12 bases not matched to a gene. This CDR3 has 14 residues. Per germline, CDR1 MNHEY and CDR2 SVGAGI. Written as DNA, the CDR3 is TGTGCCAGCAGTCGGGGACTAGCGGTCCAGTCCCCGTTCTTC. Amino acids: CASSRGLAVQSPFF.

This sequence joins TRBV30 and TRBJ1-1, with 7 bases lining up with TRBD1. Trimming cost V 4 bases and J 10 bases; bases outside gene matches: 6. The CDR3 is 11 amino acids. Germline-derived CDR1 and CDR2 are GTSNPN and SVGIG (reference sequence). The CDR3: CAWNTGVGAFF. As DNA, the CDR3 is TGTGCCTGGAACACAGGGGTAGGAGCTTTCTTT.

CDR3 in DNA: TGTGCCAGCAGCCAAGAGAGGCAGACCACCGGGGAGCTGTTTTTT. Its protein is CASSQERQTTGELFF. V gene TRBV4-2 combines with J gene TRBJ2-2; no clear D. The CDR3 sequence is 15 residues long. Germline assignment: CDR1 LGHNA and CDR2 YNFKEQ. With 0 bases removed from V and 4 bases from J, the gap between germline ends came to 9 bases.

The chain joins TRBV6-6 to TRBJ2-2, with D maybe TRBD2 (5 bases). The germline CDR1 and CDR2 sequences are MNHNY and SVGAGI (reference sequence). The CDR3 has 14 amino acids. The ends were cut back, 6 bases at V and 6 bases at J, with 14 bases in the middle. CDR3 in DNA: TGTGCCAGCAGCCCCACGCCGAGGGCCGGGGAGCTGTTTTTT. The encoded protein is CASSPTPRAGELFF.

The CDR3 DNA reads as TGTGCCATCAGTGATATTGGTAAATCCGAGCAGTACTTC. Its protein product is CAISDIGKSEQYF. The chain uses TRBV10-3 and TRBJ2-7; D remains unclear. Germline V gene lookup returns CDR1 ENHRY and CDR2 SYGVKD. The CDR3 loop spans 13 amino acids. V was pared by 3 bases and J by 6 bases, with 12 bases between.

The V and J genes are TRBV7-9 and TRBJ2-3; TRBD2 agrees at 9 bases. The germline V gene encodes CDR1 SEHNR and CDR2 FQNEAQ (reference sequence). Losses at the gene ends were 3 bases for V and 6 bases for J; bases not matched to a gene: 7. The CDR3 spans 15 residues. The chain's CDR3 is CASSFVSGGGDTQYF. The CDR3 DNA sequence: TGTGCCAGCAGCTTCGTTAGCGGGGGCGGGGATACGCAGTATTTT.

The chain combines TRBV18 with TRBJ1-5; D is unresolved. The V and J ends lost 3 bases and 2 bases respectively, with 8 bases between them. Germline loops: CDR1 KGHSH, CDR2 LQKENI. The CDR3 is made up of 14 amino acids. CDR3 bases: TGTGCCAGCTCACCGACGGAGGGCAATCAGCCCCAGCATTTT. This codes for CASSPTEGNQPQHF. Variable domain in full (rest from reference TRBV18 and TRBJ1-5): NAGVMQNPRHLVRRRGQEARLRCSPMKGHSHVYWYRQLPEEGLKFMVYLQKENIIDESGMPKERFSAEFPKEGPSILRIQQVVRGDSAAYFCASSPTEGNQPQHFGDGTRLSIL.

The chain links TRBV18 to TRBJ1-5, with 11 bases lining up with TRBD1. This CDR3 is built from 18 residues. The germline V gene has CDR1 KGHSH and CDR2 LQKENI. J was trimmed by 2 bases and V by 4 bases; bases with no gene match: 10. The CDR3 sequence is CASSRGGQGAPGNQPQHF. As DNA, the CDR3 is TGTGCCAGCTCACGGGGAGGACAGGGGGCGCCGGGCAATCAGCCCCAGCATTTT.

The chain uses TRBV21-1 and TRBJ1-2. TRBV21-1 represents a pseudogene. The CDR3 has 16 amino acids. CDR3 sequence (DNA): TGTGCCAGCAGCAACGGCGGGAGTCAGTCCGGCTATGGCTACACCTTC. Encoded protein: CASSNGGSQSGYGYTF.

The V gene is TRBV7-2, the J gene TRBJ2-5; no reliable D call. This CDR3 has 16 amino acids. CDR1 and CDR2 from the germline V gene are SGHTA and FQGNSA. Deletions cut 0 bases from V and 1 base from J, with 12 bases between. CDR3: CASSLAGLTTQETQYF. Here the CDR3 DNA reads TGTGCCAGCAGCTTAGCAGGCCTGACCACCCAAGAGACCCAGTACTTC.

V usage is TRBV12-1 and J usage is TRBJ1-5; the DNA was not compared with TRBD1, the D call given in the table. TRBV12-1 is a recognized pseudogene. The CDR3 extends over 15 amino acids. The CDR3 spells CASSPKAGRNQPQHF. The CDR3 DNA reads as TGTGCCAGCAGCCCAAAGGCAGGTCGCAATCAGCCCCAGCATTTT.

The rearrangement links TRBV10-3 to TRBJ1-5; possible D gene TRBD1, 6 bases. The CDR3 contains 13 residues. CDR1 ENHRY and CDR2 SYGVKD come from the germline V gene. Trimming removed 10 bases from V and 5 bases from J, with 15 bases in between. Here the CDR3 DNA reads TGTGCCACCAACGAACAGGGTTATCAGCCCCAGCATTTT. As protein: CATNEQGYQPQHF.

The gene calls are TRBV21-1 and TRBJ1-1. TRBV21-1 is described as a pseudogene. This CDR3 has 16 residues. The CDR3 bases are TGTGCCAGCAGCAAAGGGGGGAAGACAGAGAACACTGAAGCTTTCTTT. This gives the protein CASSKGGKTENTEAFF.

The chain couples TRBV6-1 to TRBJ1-6; 7 bases align to TRBD1. Trimming removed 7 bases from V and 10 bases from J; junction bases left unmatched: 4. Germline assignment: CDR1 MNHNS and CDR2 SASEGT. CDR3 length: 12 amino acids. Here the CDR3 reads CASNRGGSPLHF. CDR3 coding DNA: TGTGCCAGCAACAGGGGTGGGTCACCCCTCCACTTT.

This CDR3 reads CAISPSIGRNSPLHF. The CDR3 nucleotides are TGTGCCATTTCCCCTTCAATAGGCAGGAATTCACCCCTCCACTTT. This chain uses TRBV28 with TRBJ1-6; D is uncertain. The CDR3 is 15 amino acids. The germline V gene has CDR1 MDHEN and CDR2 SYDVKM. V lost 10 bases and J 7 bases, leaving 20 bases between the germline ends.

Here the CDR3 DNA reads TGTGCCAGCAGCTTAGTTTCGGGTACGCAGTATTTT. Translating it yields CASSLVSGTQYF. The chain links TRBV7-8 to TRBJ2-3; unclear D gene. The V end lost 1 base, the J end lost 8 bases, and 7 bases lay between the germline ends. This CDR3 region has 12 residues. The germline CDR1 and CDR2 sequences are SGHVS and FQNEAQ.

This clone was seen a single time. The V gene is TRBV6-5, the J gene TRBJ2-5, with 11 bases identical to TRBD1. Unmatched junction bases numbered 8, after V lost 6 bases and J lost 5 bases. Germline CDR1 is MNHEY and CDR2 is SVGAGI. The CDR3 runs 15 residues. The CDR3 loop reads CASSRGDRGRETQYF. In nucleotides, the CDR3 is TGTGCCAGCAGCCGCGGGGACAGGGGGAGGGAGACCCAGTACTTC.

As regards this clone: One junction end disagrees with the germline gene, perhaps due to a read error. V and J are TRBV5-1 and TRBJ2-3; 10 nucleotides agree with TRBD2. The CDR3 is 14 residues long. The germline V gene has CDR1 SGHRS and CDR2 YFSETQ. CDR3 nucleotide sequence: TGCACCAGCAGCAAGTCTAGCGGGAGTAATACGCAGTATTTT. This encodes CTSSKSSGSNTQYF.

This clone was seen once. The gene calls are TRBV13 and TRBJ2-3; no clear D. The germline V and J ends were trimmed by 4 bases and 2 bases, with 7 bases remaining between them. CDR1 is PRHDT, CDR2 FYEKMQ, per germline (reference sequence). This CDR3 is built from 13 residues. The chain's CDR3 is CASSSYYTDTQYF. In nucleotides, the CDR3 is TGTGCCAGCAGCTCCTACTACACAGATACGCAGTATTTT.

The chain uses TRBV7-2 and TRBJ1-4; tentatively, D is TRBD1 (5 bases). The CDR3 is made up of 13 amino acids. CDR1 is SGHTA and CDR2 is FQGNSA in the germline V gene. With 1 base removed from V and 12 bases from J, the gap between germline ends came to 12 bases. Here the CDR3 DNA reads TGTGCCAGCAGCTTAGTAATAACGGGGGAACTGTTTTTT. This encodes CASSLVITGELFF. The whole variable domain, filled in from reference TRBV7-2 and TRBJ1-4, reads GAGVSQSPSNKVTEKGKDVELRCDPISGHTALYWYRQSLGQGLEFLIYFQGNSAPDKSGLPSDRFSAERTGGSVSTLTIQRTQQEDSAVYLCASSLVITGELFFGSGTQLSVL.

V is TRBV6-6 and J is TRBJ2-7; D is ambiguous. This CDR3 has 15 residues. Germline V gives CDR1 MNHNY, CDR2 SVGAGI (reference sequence). Trimming took off 6 bases at V and 0 bases at J, with 15 bases between the two ends. CDR3: CASRPNYGSSYEQYF. CDR3 nucleotides: TGTGCCAGCAGACCAAATTACGGAAGCTCCTACGAGCAGTACTTC.